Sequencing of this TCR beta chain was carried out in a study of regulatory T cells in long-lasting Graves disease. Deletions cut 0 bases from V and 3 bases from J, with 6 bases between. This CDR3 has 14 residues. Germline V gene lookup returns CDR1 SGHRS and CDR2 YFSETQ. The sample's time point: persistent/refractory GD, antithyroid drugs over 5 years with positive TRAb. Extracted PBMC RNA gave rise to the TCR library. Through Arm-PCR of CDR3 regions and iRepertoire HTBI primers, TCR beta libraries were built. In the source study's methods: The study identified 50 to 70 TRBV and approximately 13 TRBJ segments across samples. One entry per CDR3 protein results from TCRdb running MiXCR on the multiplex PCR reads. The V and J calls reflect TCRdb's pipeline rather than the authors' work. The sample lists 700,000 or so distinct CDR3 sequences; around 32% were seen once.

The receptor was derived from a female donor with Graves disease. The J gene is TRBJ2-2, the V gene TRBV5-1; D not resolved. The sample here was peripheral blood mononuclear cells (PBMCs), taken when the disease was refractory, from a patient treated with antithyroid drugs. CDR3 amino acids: CASSLAQHTGELFF. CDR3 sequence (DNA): TGCGCCAGCAGCTTGGCCCAGCACACCGGGGAGCTGTTTTTT.